This T cell receptor beta chain derives from a study of T cell changes during pregnancy in multiple sclerosis. Method: immunoSEQ multiplex PCR; TCRdb's copy keeps in-frame clones and lacks some. The sample includes over 60,000 clones, approximately 92% of them seen just once. The CDR3 runs to 16 residues. V shed 4 bases, J shed 4 bases, and the junction held 9 bases outside the gene matches. Germline values: CDR1 MGHRA, CDR2 YSYEKL. This TCR came from a female donor with multiple sclerosis, enrolled in a pregnancy study. V usage is TRBV4-1 and J usage is TRBJ2-1, with 8 bases that match TRBD2. The source material was peripheral blood, sampled in the first trimester of pregnancy. The CDR3 DNA reads TGCGCCAGCAGCCTTACCCGGGGGGGGTCTTACAATGAGCAGTTCTTC. Its protein product is CASSLTRGGSYNEQFF.